This passage covers 24 T cell receptor beta chains from one sample sequenced in a study of beta chain features in type 1 diabetes. The entirety of the isolated RNA underwent reverse transcription, so expressed TCRB transcripts were sequenced. Here immunoSEQ multiplex PCR was the method, and the copy in TCRdb shows in-frame clones only, minus some. The sample shows 65,000 to 85,000 clones, approximately 47% of them seen only once. Their antigen targets remain unknown. General study points: TCRB CDR3 length was moderately but significantly reduced in all four CD4+ subsets of Type 1 diabetes patients.

Sequencing was done on a sample of central memory CD4+ T cells from blood. These receptors were collected from a man aged 30-40 years with type 1 diabetes.

This clone is a singleton in its sample. The rearrangement uses TRBV19 and TRBJ2-7; D remains unclear. V dropped 8 bases and J dropped 3 bases, with 11 bases sitting between them. Germline assignment: CDR1 LNHDA and CDR2 SQIVND (reference sequence). The CDR3 length is 12 residues. The chain's CDR3 is CASRGFGYEQYF. Written as DNA, the CDR3 is TGTGCCAGTCGAGGATTTGGCTACGAGCAGTACTTC.

The sample holds a few counts of this clone. The V gene is TRBV30, the J gene TRBJ1-2; D is undetermined. V was trimmed by 5 bases and J by 0 bases, leaving 10 bases between them. Germline-derived CDR1 and CDR2 are GTSNPN and SVGIG (reference sequence). The CDR3 loop spans 13 amino acids. The CDR3: CAWAESSNYGYTF. The DNA for the CDR3 is TGTGCCTGGGCTGAGAGTTCTAACTATGGCTACACCTTC.

This chain uses TRBV5-1 with TRBJ2-7, with D perhaps TRBD2 (6 bases). This CDR3 has 15 amino acids. The germline gives CDR1 SGHRS, CDR2 YFSETQ. V gave up 0 bases and J gave up 6 bases, with 16 bases separating them. The CDR3, as DNA: TGCGCCAGCAGCTTGGCCTTGGGGGGTGTTGGCGAGCAGTACTTC. Translated, it gives CASSLALGGVGEQYF.

This chain uses TRBV5-1 with TRBJ2-6; TRBD1 aligns across 7 bases. The CDR3 totals 19 residues. With V trimmed by 0 bases and J by 0 bases, 9 bases remained unmatched. In germline, CDR1 is SGHRS, CDR2 YFSETQ. The CDR3 DNA reads as TGCGCCAGCAGCTTGGACCCAACAGGGGCCCTCTCTGGGGCCAACGTCCTGACTTTC. Translated, it gives CASSLDPTGALSGANVLTF.

This clone was counted a few times. This sequence joins TRBV28 and TRBJ1-4; D call uncertain. This CDR3 has 13 residues. Trimming cost V 2 bases and J 10 bases, with 11 bases left between them. Germline assignment: CDR1 MDHEN and CDR2 SYDVKM. CDR3: CASSLREIGKLFF. CDR3 sequence (DNA): TGTGCCAGCAGTTTAAGAGAGATCGGAAAACTGTTTTTT.

The CDR3: CASSERQGVNTDTQYF. CDR3 sequence (DNA): TGTGCCAGCAGTGAACGACAGGGGGTTAACACAGATACGCAGTATTTT. This chain uses TRBV2 with TRBJ2-3; TRBD1 aligns across 9 bases. The CDR3 consists of 16 residues. Germline assignment: CDR1 SNHLY and CDR2 FYNNEI. With V trimmed by 2 bases and J by 2 bases, 5 bases remained unmatched.

The rearrangement joins TRBV13 to TRBJ2-3; 9 bases align to TRBD2. J was trimmed by 2 bases and V by 2 bases; bases with no gene match: 14. Per germline, CDR1 PRHDT and CDR2 FYEKMQ (reference sequence). The CDR3 has 19 residues. The CDR3 DNA follows: TGTGCCAGCAGCTTATCAAGGAAGAGGCGGGGGGGTTACACAGATACGCAGTATTTT. It encodes CASSLSRKRRGGYTDTQYF.

The V gene is TRBV27, the J gene TRBJ1-1, with a possible D match to TRBD1 (6 bases). The V gene's germline CDR1 is MNHEY and CDR2 SMNVEV (reference sequence). The CDR3 loop spans 14 amino acids. Trimming removed 6 bases at V and 0 bases at J, with 11 bases between. CDR3 loop: CASRKAGVNTEAFF. CDR3 DNA: TGTGCCAGCAGGAAAGCAGGGGTGAACACTGAAGCTTTCTTT.

The gene calls are TRBV5-5 and TRBJ2-7, with TRBD1 matching 7 bases. Germline-derived CDR1 and CDR2 are SGHKS and YYEKEE (reference sequence). This CDR3 comprises 15 residues. With V trimmed by 1 base and J by 2 bases, 6 bases remained unmatched. The CDR3 here is CASSLIGTEAYEQYF. CDR3 sequence (DNA): TGTGCCAGCAGCTTGATTGGGACAGAAGCCTACGAGCAGTACTTC.

This clone appeared a few times. The gene calls are TRBV27 and TRBJ2-1; no clear D gene. The germline V gene encodes CDR1 MNHEY and CDR2 SMNVEV (reference sequence). The CDR3 contains 13 residues. Trimming stripped 6 bases from V and 4 bases from J, with 10 bases between. The chain's CDR3 is CASRKLTYNEQFF. The CDR3 DNA reads TGTGCCAGCAGAAAACTGACATACAATGAGCAGTTCTTC.

The rearrangement links TRBV10-3 to TRBJ2-2, with 7 bases identical to TRBD1. Looked up from germline, CDR1 is ENHRY and CDR2 is SYGVKD. The CDR3 is 16 amino acids. With V trimmed by 4 bases and J by 4 bases, 9 bases remained unmatched. The DNA for the CDR3 is TGTGCCATCAGTGTCGGGACAGCCTCAAGCACCGGGGAGCTGTTTTTT. Amino acid sequence: CAISVGTASSTGELFF.

The gene calls are TRBV5-1 and TRBJ1-1, with D uncertain. V lost 0 bases, J lost 4 bases, and 7 bases lay in between. The CDR3 totals 13 residues. From germline, CDR1 is SGHRS and CDR2 YFSETQ. This CDR3 reads CASSLDESTEAFF. The CDR3 nucleotides read TGCGCCAGCAGCTTGGACGAGAGCACTGAAGCTTTCTTT.

The chain couples TRBV6-5 to TRBJ2-7; TRBD2 is a possible D gene (5 bases). The CDR3 has 13 amino acids. V lost 8 bases and J 5 bases, leaving 16 bases between the germline ends. Looked up from germline, CDR1 is MNHEY and CDR2 is SVGAGI. CDR3 region: CASLAPGTDEQYF. CDR3 bases: TGTGCCAGCCTCGCCCCGGGAACGGACGAGCAGTACTTC.

V gene TRBV5-1 combines with J gene TRBJ2-7, with D maybe TRBD1 (5 bases). This CDR3 region has 14 residues. The V gene lost 0 bases and the J gene lost 3 bases, with 10 bases spanning the gap. Germline values: CDR1 SGHRS, CDR2 YFSETQ. The CDR3 reads CASSLGQQIYEQYF. The CDR3 DNA reads TGCGCCAGCAGCTTGGGACAGCAAATCTACGAGCAGTACTTC.

V usage is TRBV28 and J usage is TRBJ2-5, with 10 bases lining up with TRBD1. V was clipped by 6 bases and J by 1 base; unmatched bases: 8. CDR3 length: 16 residues. Germline V gene sequence: CDR1 MDHEN, CDR2 SYDVKM. The CDR3 is CASSPRQGAGQETQYF. DNA of the CDR3: TGTGCCAGCAGCCCCAGACAGGGGGCGGGCCAAGAGACCCAGTACTTC.

The V gene is TRBV6-1, the J gene TRBJ2-7, with D possibly TRBD1 on 6 matching bases. V gave up 0 bases and J gave up 6 bases, with 12 bases separating them. Germline lookup yields CDR1 MNHNS and CDR2 SASEGT. The CDR3 covers 14 residues. CDR3 residues: CASSEAMGATEQYF. CDR3 DNA: TGTGCCAGCAGTGAAGCTATGGGGGCTACCGAGCAGTACTTC.

This chain connects TRBV6-1 to TRBJ2-3; TRBD1 is a possible D gene (5 bases). This CDR3 is 15 amino acids long. Trimming took 6 bases from V and 2 from J, leaving 15 bases between them. The V gene's germline CDR1 is MNHNS and CDR2 SASEGT. CDR3 sequence: CASSDTGHATDTQYF. In nucleotides, the CDR3 is TGTGCCAGCAGCGATACCGGACACGCCACAGATACGCAGTATTTT.

V gene TRBV19 combines with J gene TRBJ2-5; D remains unclear. Germline values: CDR1 LNHDA, CDR2 SQIVND (reference sequence). Deletions cut 5 bases from V and 5 bases from J, with 9 bases between. This CDR3 spans 12 amino acids. The CDR3 coding sequence is TGTGCCAGTAGTTATATCGGGGAGACCCAGTACTTC. This encodes CASSYIGETQYF.

The chain carries TRBV5-1 and TRBJ1-5; 7 bases align to TRBD1. The CDR3 spans 15 residues. The germline V gene has CDR1 SGHRS and CDR2 YFSETQ. The J segment lost 5 bases and the V segment lost 4 bases, leaving 9 bases of the junction unmatched. This CDR3 reads CASSPETGSHQPQHF. The DNA of the CDR3 is TGCGCCAGCAGCCCCGAGACAGGGAGTCATCAGCCCCAGCATTTT.

The V and J genes are TRBV2 and TRBJ1-5; tentatively, D is TRBD1 (5 bases). This CDR3 region has 15 residues. Germline V CDR1 and CDR2: SNHLY, FYNNEI. V lost 4 bases, J lost 4 bases, and 14 bases lay in between. The chain's CDR3 is CASSAGPGGNQPQHF. DNA for the CDR3: TGTGCCAGCAGTGCAGGGCCCGGGGGAAATCAGCCCCAGCATTTT.

This chain uses TRBV2 with TRBJ2-5; a possible D gene is TRBD2 (6 bases). The germline gives CDR1 SNHLY, CDR2 FYNNEI. The CDR3 extends over 15 amino acids. The V end was cut by 6 bases, the J end by 5 bases, with 19 bases between. CDR3 amino acids: CASRRDTYPAETQYF. The CDR3 coding sequence is TGTGCCAGCAGGCGGGATACCTACCCAGCGGAGACCCAGTACTTC.

The gene calls are TRBV29-1 and TRBJ2-7; 10 nucleotides align to TRBD2. The CDR3 is 14 residues long. Germline V lookup: CDR1 SQVTM, CDR2 ANQGSEA. The J segment lost 6 bases and the V segment lost 5 bases, leaving 10 bases of the junction unmatched. CDR3 region: CSVSPSSGSGEQYF. In nucleotides, the CDR3 is TGCAGCGTTTCCCCATCTAGCGGGAGTGGCGAGCAGTACTTC.

This clone has only a few counts. V is TRBV27 and J is TRBJ1-5; perhaps TRBD1 as D (6 bases). The CDR3 has 13 residues. V lost 6 bases and J lost 6, with 12 bases in between. The germline V gene encodes CDR1 MNHEY and CDR2 SMNVEV (reference sequence). The CDR3 sequence: CASRSGVGQPQHF. For the CDR3, the DNA is TGTGCCAGCAGATCAGGGGTTGGTCAGCCCCAGCATTTT.

The genes are TRBV29-1 and TRBJ2-1; tentatively, D is TRBD2 (5 bases). The CDR3 contains 11 residues. Germline loops: CDR1 SQVTM, CDR2 ANQGSEA. Trimming removed 7 bases at V and 14 bases at J, with 18 bases between. The CDR3 nucleotides are TGCAGCGCTGGGTTCGGTCCGAGGGAGTTCTTC. Translating it yields CSAGFGPREFF.